The rows below give T cell receptor beta chains drawn from one sample of a study of blood T cell repertoires in COVID-19. Some clones are missing from TCRdb's copy, which holds only in-frame ones; the method was immunoSEQ multiplex PCR. The data contain tens of thousands of clones, more than 80% of them seen just once; the ten biggest clones take up approximately 4.6%. Sequenced sample: peripheral blood. These receptors were taken from an elderly man with acute or convalescent COVID-19. Each CDR3 is given without its conserved first and last residue. Some rows have no size entry. The others give once, few or many, or a class for an expanded clone.

v_call	clone_size	cdr3_aa
TRBV3-1/TRBV3-2	NA	ASSLQVGGGVTGELF
TRBV29-1	NA	SVRTGGLNEQY
TRBV6-4	NA	ASSPFNTGELF
TRBV7-2	NA	ASSPGQLNTEAF
TRBV4-3	NA	ASSQDYIRTDTQY
TRBV6-2/TRBV6-3	once	ASSGTGTGHEQF
TRBV7-3	NA	ASSPRQISEAF
TRBV18	NA	ASSPPQGNNEQF
TRBV19	NA	ASSIMAGTSTYNEQF
TRBV28	NA	ASSSISGMNTEAF